This TCR beta chain was sequenced for a study of response to subunit inactivated influenza vaccine. Regarding the study as a whole: Authors proposed each seasonal influenza vaccination draws in few new T cells.

The V end lost 5 bases, the J end lost 7 bases, and 14 bases lay between the germline ends. There are 14 residues in the CDR3. As to this clonotype: Antigen specificity is unknown.

TCRdb re-analysed the RT-PCR reads in MiXCR, keeping a single row per CDR3 protein. Of approximately 680,000 distinct CDR3 sequences detected, 15% to 19% appear once; the ten largest clones hold more than 9%. This receptor was identified in a man between 50 and 59 years old who received an inactivated influenza vaccine. Source: PBMCs from blood, taken 12 days after vaccination. The rearrangement joins TRBV12-3 or TRBV12-4 to TRBJ1-4; the D gene is possibly TRBD1 (6 bases). The CDR3 loop reads CASSPQGRSEKLFF. The CDR3 region has the DNA TGTGCCAGCAGTCCACAGGGTCGGAGTGAAAAACTGTTTTTT.